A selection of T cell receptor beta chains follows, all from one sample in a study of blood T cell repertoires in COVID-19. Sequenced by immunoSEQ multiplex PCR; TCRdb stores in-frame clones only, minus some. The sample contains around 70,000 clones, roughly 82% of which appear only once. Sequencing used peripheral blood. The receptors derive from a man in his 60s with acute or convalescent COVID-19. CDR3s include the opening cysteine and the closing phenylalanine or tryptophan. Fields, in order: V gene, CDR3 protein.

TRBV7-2,CASSPTRGSDGYTF
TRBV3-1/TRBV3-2,CASSQVLGQPQHF
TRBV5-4,CASSLQGSNEKLFF
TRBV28,CASSLNLAGAWTQYF
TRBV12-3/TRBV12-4,CASSLSGQPYTF
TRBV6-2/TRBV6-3,CATRPQGGTEAFF
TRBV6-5,CASSFRGTNEKLFF
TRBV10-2,CASSGGQRETQYF
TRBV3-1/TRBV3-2,CASSQEDKKAFF
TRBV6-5,CASSYSTGNEQFF
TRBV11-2,CASSSDREETQYF
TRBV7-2,CASSEISYGELFF
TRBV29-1,CSVEGTSATDTQYF
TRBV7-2,CASSFGNWGNSPLHF
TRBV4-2,CASSQGASGGAGETQYF
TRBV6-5,CASSSLAGGQTQYF
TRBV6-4,CASSREGRYNEQFF
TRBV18,CASSRGYAEAFF
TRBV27,CASSPRDRVRNQPQHF
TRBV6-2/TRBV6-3,CASSYGQQSDTQYF
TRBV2,CASTQGGNTEAFF
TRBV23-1,CASSHRAERETQYF
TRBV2,CASSGTWGDYGYTF
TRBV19,CASSMRTSGGAVLGEQFF
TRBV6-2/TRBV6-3,CASSYSRIPGQAKWNTEAFF
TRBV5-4,CASSLGPSGQGASGYTF
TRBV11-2,CASSLGQGTCTF